These 8 T cell receptor beta chains were all obtained from the same sample, sequenced in a study of beta chain features in type 1 diabetes. The authors reverse transcribed all of the isolated RNA, so sequencing captured expressed TCRB transcripts. Sequenced by immunoSEQ multiplex PCR; TCRdb stores in-frame clones only, minus some. The data contain fewer than 200,000 clones, about 8.1% of them singletons. Sequenced: central memory CD4+ T cells from blood. Receptors originate from a man between 18 and 35 years old in good health.

The CDR3: CALRAGAGLGGYTF. CDR3 bases: TGTGCCCTTCGGGCAGGGGCCGGATTGGGAGGCTACACCTTC. V and J are TRBV28 and TRBJ1-2; a weak D match, TRBD1 (6 bases). The CDR3 sequence is 14 residues long. Trimming removed 11 bases at V and 8 bases at J, with 24 bases between. CDR1 MDHEN and CDR2 SYDVKM come from the germline V gene.

V gene TRBV7-3 combines with J gene TRBJ1-6; D unclear. This CDR3 is 17 amino acids long. Germline V gene lookup returns CDR1 SGHTA and CDR2 FQGTGA. V shed 1 base and J shed 0 bases, with 10 bases lying between them. In nucleotides, the CDR3 is TGTGCCAGCAGCTTAAGCCCCTTGAGCTCCTATAATTCACCCCTCCACTTT. Translating gives CASSLSPLSSYNSPLHF.

Only a few counts were recorded for this clone. The chain carries TRBV30 and TRBJ1-1; TRBD1 matches 7 bases. Germline CDR1 and CDR2: GTSNPN and SVGIG (reference sequence). V gave up 4 bases and J gave up 6 bases; unmatched junction bases: 2. The CDR3 spans 11 residues. The CDR3 spells CAWTQGAEAFF. In nucleotides, the CDR3 is TGTGCCTGGACCCAGGGGGCTGAAGCTTTCTTT.

The chain links TRBV7-3 to TRBJ1-1; no clear D gene. The CDR3 is made up of 14 amino acids. V was cut by 2 bases and J by 5 bases, with 12 bases left in between. Looked up from germline, CDR1 is SGHTA and CDR2 is FQGTGA. The CDR3 sequence: CASSLYAAGTEAFF. CDR3 bases: TGTGCCAGCAGCTTATATGCCGCCGGGACTGAAGCTTTCTTT.

This clone was observed a few times. The chain recombines TRBV6-5 with TRBJ2-5; 13 bases line up with TRBD2. This CDR3 comprises 13 residues. The ends lost 11 bases at V and 4 bases at J; junction bases unmatched: 4. The germline gives CDR1 MNHEY, CDR2 SVGAGI. The CDR3 DNA follows: TGTGCCTCCCGGACTAGCGGGAGAGAGACCCAGTACTTC. The encoded protein is CASRTSGRETQYF.

Only a few counts were recorded for this clone. The chain has TRBV18 and TRBJ2-5, with 13 nucleotides matching TRBD2. This CDR3 is built from 17 residues. V lost 2 bases to trimming and J lost 4 bases; unmatched junction nucleotides: 7. From germline, CDR1 is KGHSH and CDR2 LQKENI. DNA for the CDR3: TGTGCCAGCTCACCATCGACTAGCGGGGGGATTGGAGAGACCCAGTACTTC. Translation gives CASSPSTSGGIGETQYF.

The chain couples TRBV4-3 to TRBJ2-7; TRBD1 is a possible D gene (5 bases). Trimming removed 0 bases from V and 1 base from J, with 19 bases in between. Germline lookup yields CDR1 LGHNA and CDR2 YSLEER. The CDR3 has 18 amino acids. CDR3 sequence reads: CASSQDCRVNLVSYEQYF. The CDR3 DNA reads TGCGCCAGCAGCCAAGATTGCAGGGTCAATCTAGTGTCCTACGAGCAGTACTTC.

This clone showed up just a few times. The CDR3 DNA sequence: TGTGCCAGCAGTTTTAGGGACACCTATGGCTACACCTTC. Its translation: CASSFRDTYGYTF. The chain combines TRBV6-5 with TRBJ1-2; a weak D match, TRBD1 (6 bases). This CDR3 region has 13 residues. Per the germline V gene, CDR1 is MNHEY and CDR2 is SVGAGI. V lost 4 bases and J 4 bases, leaving 10 bases between the germline ends.